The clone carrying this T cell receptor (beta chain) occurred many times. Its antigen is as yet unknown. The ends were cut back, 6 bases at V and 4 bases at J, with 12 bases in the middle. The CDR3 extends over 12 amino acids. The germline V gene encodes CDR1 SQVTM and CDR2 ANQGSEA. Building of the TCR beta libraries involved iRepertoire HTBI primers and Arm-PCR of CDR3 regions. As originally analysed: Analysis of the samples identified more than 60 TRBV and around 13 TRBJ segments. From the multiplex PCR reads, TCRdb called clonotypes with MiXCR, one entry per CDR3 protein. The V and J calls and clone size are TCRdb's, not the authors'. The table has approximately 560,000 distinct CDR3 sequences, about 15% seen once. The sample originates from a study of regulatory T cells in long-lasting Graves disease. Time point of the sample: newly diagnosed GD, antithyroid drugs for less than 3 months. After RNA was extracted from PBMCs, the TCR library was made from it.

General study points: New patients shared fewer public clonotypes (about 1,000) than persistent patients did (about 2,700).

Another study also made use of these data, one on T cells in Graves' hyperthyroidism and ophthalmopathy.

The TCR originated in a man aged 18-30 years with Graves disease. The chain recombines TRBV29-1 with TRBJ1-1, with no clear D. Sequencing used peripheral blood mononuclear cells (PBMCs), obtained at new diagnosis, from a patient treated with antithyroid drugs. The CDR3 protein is CSVGWPGTEAFF. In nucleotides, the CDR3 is TGCAGCGTCGGGTGGCCGGGCACTGAAGCTTTCTTT. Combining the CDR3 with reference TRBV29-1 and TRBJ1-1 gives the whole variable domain SAVISQKPSRDICQRGTSLTIQCQVDSQVTMMFWYRQQPGQSLTLIATANQGSEATYESGFVIDKFPISRPNLTFSTLTVSNMSPEDSSIYLCSVGWPGTEAFFGQGTRLTVV.